The 12 T cell receptor beta chains below were found in one sample sequenced in a study of PD-1 blockade in mismatch repair-deficient tumors. The method was immunoSEQ multiplex PCR; TCRdb's version includes in-frame clones alone and lacks a portion of them. The profile shows some 130,000 clones, roughly 90% of them singletons. Specimen: peripheral blood, collected approximately 71 weeks after starting pembrolizumab. These TCRs come from an adult with mismatch repair-deficient cancer.

This clone was detected only a few times. The chain uses TRBV6-5 and TRBJ1-5, with D tentatively TRBD1 (5 bases). This CDR3 is 14 amino acids long. Trimming pared 0 bases from V and 7 bases from J, leaving 10 bases between. Germline assignment: CDR1 MNHEY and CDR2 SVGAGI. The CDR3 coding sequence is TGTGCCAGCAGTTACTCACGGGGCGGGCAGCCCCAGCATTTT. Translation: CASSYSRGGQPQHF.

V gene TRBV10-3 combines with J gene TRBJ2-5, with TRBD2 as a possible D gene (6 bases). Germline lookup yields CDR1 ENHRY and CDR2 SYGVKD. The ends were cut back, 0 bases at V and 5 bases at J, with 13 bases in the middle. The CDR3 is made up of 15 amino acids. The CDR3 region is CAISESFSGVETQYF. In DNA form, the CDR3 reads TGTGCCATCAGTGAGTCATTTTCGGGGGTGGAGACCCAGTACTTC.

V gene TRBV29-1 combines with J gene TRBJ2-7, with TRBD1 as a possible D gene (6 bases). The CDR3 has 12 residues. Germline V gene sequence: CDR1 SQVTM, CDR2 ANQGSEA. Trimming stripped 7 bases from V and 5 bases from J, with 15 bases between. The CDR3 DNA reads TGCAGCGCCGGGTGGTCAGGGGACGAGCAGTACTTC. Its protein product is CSAGWSGDEQYF.

For the CDR3, the DNA is TGTGCCAGCAGTTACAGACCGGGACTTTCCCTTCATGGCTACACCTTC. Residues: CASSYRPGLSLHGYTF. This chain connects TRBV6-5 to TRBJ1-2, with D perhaps matching TRBD1 (5 bases). CDR1 and CDR2 from the germline V gene are MNHEY and SVGAGI. Between the trimmed V and J ends, which lost 2 bases and 6 bases, there was a span of 19 bases. The CDR3 is made up of 16 amino acids.

The chain recombines TRBV21-1 with TRBJ1-5; the table's D gene call, TRBD1, was not cross checked with the DNA. TRBV21-1 represents a pseudogene. The CDR3 runs to 15 residues. The CDR3 region has the DNA TGTGCCAGCACCAGACAGGATTATAGCAATCAGCCCCAGCATTTT. Its translation: CASTRQDYSNQPQHF.

This clone has a single count. The chain combines TRBV4-3 with TRBJ2-1; TRBD2 is a possible D gene (5 bases). The CDR3 spans 16 residues. Germline V gene lookup returns CDR1 LGHNA and CDR2 YSLEER. Trimming removed 4 bases from V and 4 bases from J, with 17 bases in between. The CDR3 DNA reads as TGCGCCAGCAGCCCCCGACCGGGCGGGTCGTACAATGAGCAGTTCTTC. Its protein product is CASSPRPGGSYNEQFF.

The V call is TRBV18, the J call TRBJ2-7; 9 bases are shared with TRBD1. This CDR3 is built from 14 residues. Germline V lookup: CDR1 KGHSH, CDR2 LQKENI. J was trimmed by 4 bases and V by 1 base; bases with no gene match: 2. For the CDR3, the DNA is TGTGCCAGCTCACCACGACAGGGGGTATACGAGCAGTACTTC. Its protein product is CASSPRQGVYEQYF.

This chain's CDR3 is CASSLVQGARYGYTF. CDR3 nucleotides: TGTGCCAGCAGCTTAGTGCAGGGGGCGAGGTATGGCTACACCTTC. The gene calls are TRBV7-9 and TRBJ1-2; 8 bases match TRBD1. The CDR3 is 15 amino acids. Germline V gene lookup returns CDR1 SEHNR and CDR2 FQNEAQ (reference sequence). V gave up 1 base and J gave up 5 bases; unmatched junction bases: 6.

The CDR3 reads CARSPRGSGRTSNEQFF. CDR3 DNA: TGTGCCAGAAGCCCTAGGGGTAGCGGGAGGACGAGCAATGAGCAGTTCTTC. The V call is TRBV5-3, the J call TRBJ2-1; 10 bases map to TRBD2. TRBV5-3 is annotated as an ORF whose role is uncertain. This CDR3 has 17 residues. Trimming cost V 4 bases and J 6 bases; bases outside gene matches: 13.

The chain links TRBV29-1 to TRBJ1-2, with a weak D call TRBD1 (5 bases). The CDR3 has 11 amino acids. V was pared by 7 bases and J by 4 bases, with 10 bases between. The germline V gene encodes CDR1 SQVTM and CDR2 ANQGSEA. CDR3 bases: TGCAGCGGGTACGGGGCCTATGGCTACACCTTC. Its translation: CSGYGAYGYTF. Based on the CDR3 plus reference TRBV29-1 and TRBJ1-2, the full variable domain is SAVISQKPSRDICQRGTSLTIQCQVDSQVTMMFWYRQQPGQSLTLIATANQGSEATYESGFVIDKFPISRPNLTFSTLTVSNMSPEDSSIYLCSGYGAYGYTFGSGTRLTVV.

The chain joins TRBV28 to TRBJ1-2; no clear D. Trimming cost V 6 bases and J 2 bases, with 13 bases left between them. CDR1 and CDR2 (germline): MDHEN, SYDVKM. This CDR3 is built from 14 residues. CDR3 in DNA: TGTGCCAGCAGCCTTCCTGGAGGAAACTATGGCTACACCTTC. Its protein product is CASSLPGGNYGYTF.

V and J are TRBV6-1 and TRBJ2-5, with a weak D call TRBD2 (5 bases). V was pared by 3 bases and J by 5 bases, with 16 bases between. Germline V CDR1 and CDR2: MNHNS, SASEGT. This CDR3 has 15 amino acids. The CDR3 loop is CASSDLGDLGETQYF. The CDR3 DNA sequence: TGTGCCAGCAGTGACCTCGGGGATTTGGGTGAGACCCAGTACTTC.